Shown below are 5 T cell receptor beta chains from a single sample sequenced in a study of T-cell memory formation after mild COVID-19 (dated by TCRdb to the early 2020s). The protocol used for the library was 5' RACE. The sample was run on an Illumina NovaSeq 6000. The public reads were quality trimmed at Q25 with fastp and then assembled into clones with MiXCR by TCRdb, keeping productive beta chains. Rows with one shared CDR3 protein collapse into an entry with the most common genes and DNA. This sample has 400,000 to 450,000 distinct CDR3 sequences in its table, and roughly 18% of those were observed once. Approximately 21% of the sample lies in the top ten. The sample taken for sequencing was PBMCs or a T cell subset sorted from them (not recorded which). All receptors derive from a man aged 18-30 years who had mild COVID-19 (a few samples of this study predate the infection). The sample titles of this study are shuffled in the database, so cell type and time point are left out; the donor was told from shared clones.

This chain joins TRBV7-8 and TRBJ2-4, with D unresolved. V was clipped by 3 bases and J by 3 bases, with 3 bases between them. CDR3 length equals 12 residues. Germline values: CDR1 SGHVS, CDR2 FQNEAQ. DNA of the CDR3: TGTGCCAGCAGCTTTAGCAAAAACATTCAGTACTTC. As protein: CASSFSKNIQYF.

The rearrangement joins TRBV19 to TRBJ2-7; 7 bases match TRBD2. Germline V gene data show CDR1 as LNHDA and CDR2 as SQIVND (reference sequence). The V and J ends lost 5 bases and 3 bases, in that order; junction bases with no gene match: 7. The CDR3 runs to 14 residues. CDR3 coding DNA: TGTGCCAGTAGTCCCTCAGGGACTAACTACGAGCAGTACTTC. Translating it yields CASSPSGTNYEQYF.

In its sample, this clonotype was seen many times. The chain is built from TRBV7-2 and TRBJ2-3; TRBD2 agrees at 13 bases. V dropped 5 bases and J dropped 5; count of bases not matched to a gene: 7. This CDR3 is built from 16 residues. Germline values: CDR1 SGHTA, CDR2 FQGNSA. In DNA, the CDR3 is TGTGCCAGCAGCACCGGGACTAGCGGGGTTGTAGATACGCAGTATTTT. This codes for CASSTGTSGVVDTQYF.

For the CDR3, the DNA is TGTGCCAGCACCGAACAGTATCATAACTATGGCTACACCTTC. This sequence encodes CASTEQYHNYGYTF. The V call is TRBV6-6, the J call TRBJ1-2, with D unresolved. CDR1 is MNHNY, CDR2 SVGAGI, per germline (reference sequence). V lost 7 bases, J lost 1 base, and 13 bases lay in between. The CDR3 is 14 residues long.

This chain joins TRBV29-1 and TRBJ2-2, with 8 bases lining up with TRBD2. V shed 1 base, J shed 5 bases, and the junction held 3 bases outside the gene matches. This CDR3 has 14 amino acids. The germline V gene encodes CDR1 SQVTM and CDR2 ANQGSEA. The CDR3 reads CSVEGAGVTGELFF. CDR3 coding DNA: TGCAGCGTTGAAGGAGCGGGGGTAACCGGGGAGCTGTTTTTT.